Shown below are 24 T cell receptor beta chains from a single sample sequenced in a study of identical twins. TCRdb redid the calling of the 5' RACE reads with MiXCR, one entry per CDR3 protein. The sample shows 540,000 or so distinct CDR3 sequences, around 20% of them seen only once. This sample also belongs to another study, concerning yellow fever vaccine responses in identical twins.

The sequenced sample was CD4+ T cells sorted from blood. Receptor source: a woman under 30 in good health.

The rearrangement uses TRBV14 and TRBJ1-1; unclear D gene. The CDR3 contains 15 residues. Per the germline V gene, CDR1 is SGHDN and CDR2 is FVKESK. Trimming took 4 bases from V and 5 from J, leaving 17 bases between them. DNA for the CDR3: TGTGCCAGCAGCCTTCCCGGACCGGTGGGGACTGAAGCTTTCTTT. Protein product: CASSLPGPVGTEAFF. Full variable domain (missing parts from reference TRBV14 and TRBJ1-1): EAGVTQFPSHSVIEKGQTVTLRCDPISGHDNLYWYRRVMGKEIKFLLHFVKESKQDESGMPNNRFLAERTGGTYSTLKVQPAELEDSGVYFCASSLPGPVGTEAFFGQGTRLTVV.

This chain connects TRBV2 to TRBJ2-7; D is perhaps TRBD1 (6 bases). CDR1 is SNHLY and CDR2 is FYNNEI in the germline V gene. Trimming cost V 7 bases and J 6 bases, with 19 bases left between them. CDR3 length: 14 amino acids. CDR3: CASTKPDRPVEQYF. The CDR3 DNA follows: TGTGCCAGCACCAAACCGGACAGACCCGTCGAGCAGTACTTC.

The CDR3 DNA sequence: TGTGCCAGCAGCCGACAGGGGACCGCCGGGGAGCTGTTTTTT. As protein: CASSRQGTAGELFF. V usage is TRBV5-8 and J usage is TRBJ2-2; 8 bases match TRBD1. J gave up 6 bases and V 4 bases, and 5 bases lay outside the gene matches. The CDR3 consists of 14 residues. From germline, CDR1 is SGHTS and CDR2 YDEGEE.

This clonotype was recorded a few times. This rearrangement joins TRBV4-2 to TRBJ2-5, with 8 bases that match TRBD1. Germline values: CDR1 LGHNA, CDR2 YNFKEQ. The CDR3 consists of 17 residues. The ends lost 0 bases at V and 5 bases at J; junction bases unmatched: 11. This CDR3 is CASSQDDRGPGAETQYF. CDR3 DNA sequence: TGTGCCAGCAGCCAAGATGACAGGGGCCCCGGTGCGGAGACCCAGTACTTC.

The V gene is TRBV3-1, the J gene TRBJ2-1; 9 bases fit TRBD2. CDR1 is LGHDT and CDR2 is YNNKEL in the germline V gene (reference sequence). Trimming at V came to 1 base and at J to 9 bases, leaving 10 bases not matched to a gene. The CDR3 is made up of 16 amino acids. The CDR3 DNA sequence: TGTGCCAGCAGCCAAGGTGACCGCGGGGGGGCAGGTGAGCAGTTCTTC. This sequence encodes CASSQGDRGGAGEQFF.

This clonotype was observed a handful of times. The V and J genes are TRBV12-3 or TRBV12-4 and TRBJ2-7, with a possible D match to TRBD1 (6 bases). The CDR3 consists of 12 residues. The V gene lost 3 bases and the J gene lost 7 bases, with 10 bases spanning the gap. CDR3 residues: CASSFSGVEQYF. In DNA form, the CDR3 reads TGTGCCAGCAGTTTTTCAGGGGTTGAGCAGTACTTC.

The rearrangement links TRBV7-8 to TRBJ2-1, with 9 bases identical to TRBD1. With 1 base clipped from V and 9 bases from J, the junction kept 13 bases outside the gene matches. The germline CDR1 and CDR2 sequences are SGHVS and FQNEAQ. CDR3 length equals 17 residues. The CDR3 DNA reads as TGTGCCAGCAGCTTAGAGGGGGACCGGGACAGGGCTATTGAGCAGTTCTTC. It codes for CASSLEGDRDRAIEQFF.

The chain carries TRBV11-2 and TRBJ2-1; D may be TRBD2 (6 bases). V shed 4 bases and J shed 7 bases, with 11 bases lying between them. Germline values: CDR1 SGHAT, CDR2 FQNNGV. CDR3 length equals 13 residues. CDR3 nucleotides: TGTGCCAGCAGCTACGTCGCGGGGAATGAGCAGTTCTTC. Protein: CASSYVAGNEQFF.

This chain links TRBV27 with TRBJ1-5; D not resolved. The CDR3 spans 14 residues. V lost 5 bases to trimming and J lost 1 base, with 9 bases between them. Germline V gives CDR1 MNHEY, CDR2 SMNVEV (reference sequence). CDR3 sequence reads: CASSRIGSNQPQHF. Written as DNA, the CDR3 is TGTGCCAGCAGTAGGATCGGCAGCAATCAGCCCCAGCATTTT.

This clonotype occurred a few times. In DNA form, the CDR3 reads TGCGCCAGCAGCTTGGTTTCCCCCAGCACAGATACGCAGTATTTT. Translated: CASSLVSPSTDTQYF. The gene calls are TRBV5-1 and TRBJ2-3; D gene unclear. The CDR3 has 15 amino acids. CDR1 is SGHRS, CDR2 YFSETQ, per germline. V dropped 0 bases and J dropped 0 bases, with 8 bases sitting between them.

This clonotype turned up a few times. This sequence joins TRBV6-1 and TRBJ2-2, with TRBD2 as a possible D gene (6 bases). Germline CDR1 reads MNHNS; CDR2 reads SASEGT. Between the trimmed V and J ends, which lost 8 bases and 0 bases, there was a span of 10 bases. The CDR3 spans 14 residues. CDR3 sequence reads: CASWWGANTGELFF. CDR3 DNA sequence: TGTGCCAGCTGGTGGGGGGCGAACACCGGGGAGCTGTTTTTT.

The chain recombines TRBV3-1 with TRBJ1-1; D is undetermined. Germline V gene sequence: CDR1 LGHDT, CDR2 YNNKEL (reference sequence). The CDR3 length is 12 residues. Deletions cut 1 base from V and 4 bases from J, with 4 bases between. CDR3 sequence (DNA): TGTGCCAGCAGCCAAGTTCCCACTGAAGCTTTCTTT. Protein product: CASSQVPTEAFF.

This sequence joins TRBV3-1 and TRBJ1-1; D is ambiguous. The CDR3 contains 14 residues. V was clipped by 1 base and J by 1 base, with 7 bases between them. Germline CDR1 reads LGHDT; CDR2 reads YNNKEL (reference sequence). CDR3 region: CASSQGITNTEAFF. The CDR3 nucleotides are TGTGCCAGCAGCCAAGGGATCACGAACACTGAAGCTTTCTTT.

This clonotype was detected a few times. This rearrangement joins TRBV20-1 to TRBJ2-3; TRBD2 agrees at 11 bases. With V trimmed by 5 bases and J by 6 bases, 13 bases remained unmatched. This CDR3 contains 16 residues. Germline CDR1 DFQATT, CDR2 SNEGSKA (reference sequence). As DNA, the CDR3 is TGCAGTGCTCCAGATACTAGCGGGAGCGCTCGGGATACGCAGTATTTT. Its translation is CSAPDTSGSARDTQYF.

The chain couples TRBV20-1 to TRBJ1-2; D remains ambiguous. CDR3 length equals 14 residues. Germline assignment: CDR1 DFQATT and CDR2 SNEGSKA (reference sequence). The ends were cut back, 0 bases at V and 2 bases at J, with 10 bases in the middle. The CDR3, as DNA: TGCAGTGCTAGAGATCCGTCCCAGAACTATGGCTACACCTTC. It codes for CSARDPSQNYGYTF.

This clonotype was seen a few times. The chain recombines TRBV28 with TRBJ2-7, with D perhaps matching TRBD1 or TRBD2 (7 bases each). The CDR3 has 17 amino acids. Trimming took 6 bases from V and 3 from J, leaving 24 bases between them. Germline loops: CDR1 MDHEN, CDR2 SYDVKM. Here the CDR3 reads CASSSYPPQGGVYEQYF. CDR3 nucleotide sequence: TGTGCCAGCAGCTCCTATCCCCCCCAGGGGGGGGTCTACGAGCAGTACTTC.

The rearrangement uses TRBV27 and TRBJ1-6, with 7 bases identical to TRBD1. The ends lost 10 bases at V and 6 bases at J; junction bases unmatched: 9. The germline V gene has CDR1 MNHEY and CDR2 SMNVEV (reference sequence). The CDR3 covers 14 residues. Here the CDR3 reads CATSRGDINSPLHF. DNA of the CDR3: TGTGCCACATCCAGGGGGGATATTAATTCACCCCTCCACTTT.

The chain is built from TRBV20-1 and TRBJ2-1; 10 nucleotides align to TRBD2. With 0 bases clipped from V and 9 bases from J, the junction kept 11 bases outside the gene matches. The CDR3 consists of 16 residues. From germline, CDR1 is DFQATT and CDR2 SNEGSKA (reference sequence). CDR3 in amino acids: CSARDSLAGALIEQFF. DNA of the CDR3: TGCAGTGCTAGAGATTCGCTAGCGGGAGCATTAATTGAGCAGTTCTTC.

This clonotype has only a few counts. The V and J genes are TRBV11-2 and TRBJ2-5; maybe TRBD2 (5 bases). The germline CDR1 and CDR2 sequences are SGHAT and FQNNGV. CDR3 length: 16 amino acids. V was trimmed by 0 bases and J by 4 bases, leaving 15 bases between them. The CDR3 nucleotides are TGTGCCAGCAGCTTAGATTATGAGAGGGATGGAGAGACCCAGTACTTC. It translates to CASSLDYERDGETQYF.

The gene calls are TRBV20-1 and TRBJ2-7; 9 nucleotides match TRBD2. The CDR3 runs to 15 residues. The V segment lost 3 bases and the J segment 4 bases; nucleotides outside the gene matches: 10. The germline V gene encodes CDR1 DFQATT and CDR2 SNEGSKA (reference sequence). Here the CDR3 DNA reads TGCAGTGCTAGTAGGGGGGCTAGCGGGATGTACGAGCAGTACTTC. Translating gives CSASRGASGMYEQYF.

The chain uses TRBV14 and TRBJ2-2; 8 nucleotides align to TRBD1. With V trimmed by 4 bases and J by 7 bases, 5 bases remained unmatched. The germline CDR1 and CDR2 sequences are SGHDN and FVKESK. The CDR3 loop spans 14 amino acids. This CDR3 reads CASSRTGLGGELFF. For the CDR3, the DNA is TGTGCCAGCAGCCGGACAGGGTTGGGCGGGGAGCTGTTTTTT. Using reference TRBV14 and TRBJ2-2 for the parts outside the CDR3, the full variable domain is EAGVTQFPSHSVIEKGQTVTLRCDPISGHDNLYWYRRVMGKEIKFLLHFVKESKQDESGMPNNRFLAERTGGTYSTLKVQPAELEDSGVYFCASSRTGLGGELFFGEGSRLTVL.

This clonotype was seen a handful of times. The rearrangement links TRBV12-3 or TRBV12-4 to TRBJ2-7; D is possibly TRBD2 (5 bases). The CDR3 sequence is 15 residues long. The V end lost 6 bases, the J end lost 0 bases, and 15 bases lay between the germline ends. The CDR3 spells CASSSLGSGSYEQYF. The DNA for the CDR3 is TGTGCCAGCAGCTCGTTGGGGAGCGGCTCCTACGAGCAGTACTTC.

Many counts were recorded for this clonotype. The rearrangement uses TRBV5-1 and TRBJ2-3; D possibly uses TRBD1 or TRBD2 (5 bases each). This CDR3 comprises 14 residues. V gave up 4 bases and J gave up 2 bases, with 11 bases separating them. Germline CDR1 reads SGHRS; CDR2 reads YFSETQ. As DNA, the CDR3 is TGCGCCAGCAGCCTCGGGACCGCCACAGATACGCAGTATTTT. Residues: CASSLGTATDTQYF. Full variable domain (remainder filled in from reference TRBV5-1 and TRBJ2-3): KAGVTQTPRYLIKTRGQQVTLSCSPISGHRSVSWYQQTPGQGLQFLFEYFSETQRNKGNFPGRFSGRQFSNSRSEMNVSTLELGDSALYLCASSLGTATDTQYFGPGTRLTVL.

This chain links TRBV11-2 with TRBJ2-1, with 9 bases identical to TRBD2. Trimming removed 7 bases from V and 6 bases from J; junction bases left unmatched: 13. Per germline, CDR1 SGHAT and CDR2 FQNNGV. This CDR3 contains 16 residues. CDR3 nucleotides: TGTGCCAGCAAGCGAAGCGGCGGGAGGGAGGGCAATGAGCAGTTCTTC. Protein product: CASKRSGGREGNEQFF.